A single sample gave rise to the 21 T cell receptor beta chains below, sequenced in a study of OX40 agonist ivuxolimab in advanced cancers. Produced via immunoSEQ multiplex PCR; TCRdb's table is partial and in-frame only. The data show more than 45,000 clones, approximately 81% seen once. Sample: CD4+ or CD8+ T cells sorted from blood, taken in a trial of the OX40 agonist ivuxolimab. The receptors were sampled from an adult with an advanced solid tumor such as melanoma, head and neck, liver or kidney cancer.

The chain carries TRBV11-1 and TRBJ2-2; a possible D gene is TRBD2 (6 bases). Trimming stripped 1 base from V and 3 bases from J, with 15 bases between. Germline CDR1 is SGHAT and CDR2 is FQDESV (reference sequence). This CDR3 region has 17 residues. CDR3 sequence reads: CASSLELSGSHTGELFF. CDR3 in DNA: TGTGCCAGCAGCTTAGAACTTAGCGGATCCCACACCGGGGAGCTGTTTTTT.

This chain connects TRBV5-1 to TRBJ2-2, with 10 bases identical to TRBD1. The CDR3 covers 16 residues. The V gene's germline CDR1 is SGHRS and CDR2 YFSETQ. The trim removed 7 bases at V and 3 bases at J, leaving 9 bases unmatched. CDR3: CASCEPGQGYTGELFF. The CDR3 DNA reads TGCGCCAGCTGCGAACCGGGACAGGGGTACACCGGGGAGCTGTTTTTT.

The rearrangement links TRBV11-2 to TRBJ2-1; the D gene is possibly TRBD1 (6 bases). This CDR3 spans 14 amino acids. Germline lookup yields CDR1 SGHAT and CDR2 FQNNGV. V gave up 5 bases and J gave up 6 bases, with 14 bases separating them. CDR3 bases: TGTGCCAGCAGCCCAGTCCTAGGGGGCAATGAGCAGTTCTTC. It translates to CASSPVLGGNEQFF.

This sequence joins TRBV4-2 and TRBJ2-5, with D possibly called TRBD1 or TRBD2 (5 bases each). Germline-derived CDR1 and CDR2 are LGHNA and YNFKEQ. Trimming pared 3 bases from V and 5 bases from J, leaving 22 bases between. The CDR3 is 17 amino acids. CDR3: CASSHGVGVGVVETQYF. CDR3 bases: TGTGCCAGCAGCCACGGGGTAGGAGTAGGGGTGGTGGAGACCCAGTACTTC.

The table lists this clone with a count of one. This chain connects TRBV14 to TRBJ1-1; no reliable D call. The CDR3 is 12 amino acids. Germline CDR1 SGHDN, CDR2 FVKESK. V was cut by 1 base and J by 5 bases, with 5 bases left in between. The CDR3 loop reads CASSQGPTEAFF. DNA for the CDR3: TGTGCCAGCAGCCAAGGCCCGACTGAAGCTTTCTTT.

This chain joins TRBV28 and TRBJ2-7; D is possibly TRBD2 (6 bases). The CDR3 contains 15 residues. The V end lost 3 bases, the J end lost 5 bases, and 17 bases lay between the germline ends. The germline CDR1 and CDR2 sequences are MDHEN and SYDVKM. CDR3 in DNA: TGTGCCAGCAGTTTGTGGCGGGACGACATCAACGAGCAGTACTTC. As protein: CASSLWRDDINEQYF.

The CDR3 spells CASNAGWTGELFF. Here the CDR3 DNA reads TGTGCCAGTAACGCGGGATGGACCGGGGAGCTGTTTTTT. The chain uses TRBV19 and TRBJ2-2, with D possibly TRBD2 on 6 matching bases. There are 13 residues in the CDR3. Germline CDR1 reads LNHDA; CDR2 reads SQIVND (reference sequence). V lost 7 bases and J lost 5, with 11 bases in between.

This clone was detected only once. The V gene is TRBV5-5, the J gene TRBJ2-7, with D uncertain. Looked up from germline, CDR1 is SGHKS and CDR2 is YYEKEE (reference sequence). V shed 5 bases and J shed 0 bases, with 18 bases lying between them. The CDR3 is 16 residues long. CDR3 in amino acids: CASRRQTVLGSYEQYF. In nucleotides, the CDR3 is TGTGCCAGCAGGCGGCAAACGGTCCTTGGCTCCTACGAGCAGTACTTC.

V usage is TRBV7-2 and J usage is TRBJ1-2, with no clear D. CDR3 size: 14 residues. Per germline, CDR1 SGHTA and CDR2 FQGNSA. V gave up 2 bases and J gave up 9 bases, with 16 bases separating them. CDR3 nucleotides: TGTGCCAGCAGCTTACCGCCGCAGGTTCGCCGCTACACCTTC. Translation: CASSLPPQVRRYTF.

V usage is TRBV19 and J usage is TRBJ2-3; tentatively, D is TRBD1 (7 bases). The CDR3 spans 18 residues. From germline, CDR1 is LNHDA and CDR2 SQIVND (reference sequence). V lost 3 bases and J 4 bases, leaving 23 bases between the germline ends. The CDR3: CASSIGLSGGKRADTQYF. The DNA for the CDR3 is TGTGCCAGTAGTATTGGTCTATCAGGGGGGAAGAGGGCAGATACGCAGTATTTT.

The rearrangement uses TRBV19 and TRBJ2-1, with D uncertain. V was shortened by 1 base and J by 2 bases, with 9 bases between the two germline ends. The CDR3 has 15 residues. Germline-derived CDR1 and CDR2 are LNHDA and SQIVND (reference sequence). As DNA, the CDR3 is TGTGCCAGTAGTATAGGCATTCCCACCTACAATGAGCAGTTCTTC. Protein sequence: CASSIGIPTYNEQFF.

The table lists this clone with a count of one. The rearrangement uses TRBV7-2 and TRBJ2-7; D is unresolved. The germline V gene encodes CDR1 SGHTA and CDR2 FQGNSA. The CDR3 contains 12 residues. Trimming cost V 3 bases and J 5 bases, with 8 bases left between them. DNA of the CDR3: TGTGCCAGCAGCTTTTATACTAACGAGCAGTACTTC. Translating gives CASSFYTNEQYF. The full variable domain, with the rest looked up from reference TRBV7-2 and TRBJ2-7, is GAGVSQSPSNKVTEKGKDVELRCDPISGHTALYWYRQSLGQGLEFLIYFQGNSAPDKSGLPSDRFSAERTGGSVSTLTIQRTQQEDSAVYLCASSFYTNEQYFGPGTRLTVT.

This sequence joins TRBV7-3 and TRBJ2-6; D is uncertain. Trimming removed 5 bases from V and 1 base from J, with 9 bases in between. Looked up from germline, CDR1 is SGHTA and CDR2 is FQGTGA. The CDR3 runs to 15 residues. This CDR3 is CASSLSPSGANVLTF. The CDR3 region has the DNA TGTGCCAGCAGCCTAAGCCCTTCTGGGGCCAACGTCCTGACTTTC.

The chain recombines TRBV14 with TRBJ2-5; the D is unclear. The CDR3 contains 13 residues. Trimming took 1 base from V and 2 from J, leaving 5 bases between them. Germline CDR1 and CDR2: SGHDN and FVKESK. In DNA form, the CDR3 reads TGTGCCAGCAGCCAAGGATTGCAAGAGACCCAGTACTTC. It yields the protein CASSQGLQETQYF.

This clone was observed once. The chain employs TRBV6-5 and TRBJ2-7, with 9 positions matching TRBD2. CDR3 length equals 13 residues. After removal of 10 bases from V and 6 bases from J, the junction contained 10 bases not matched to a gene. The germline CDR1 and CDR2 sequences are MNHEY and SVGAGI. CDR3 in amino acids: CATSIAGVGEQYF. CDR3 coding DNA: TGTGCCACTAGTATAGCGGGAGTGGGCGAGCAGTACTTC.

The chain carries TRBV7-9 and TRBJ2-7; D is undetermined. Germline lookup yields CDR1 SEHNR and CDR2 FQNEAQ (reference sequence). Trimming cost V 0 bases and J 6 bases, with 9 bases left between them. There are 13 residues in the CDR3. This CDR3 reads CASSLARSLEQYF. For the CDR3, the DNA is TGTGCCAGCAGCTTAGCGCGCTCGCTCGAGCAGTACTTC. Full variable domain (rest looked up from reference TRBV7-9 and TRBJ2-7): DTGVSQNPRHKITKRGQNVTFRCDPISEHNRLYWYRQTLGQGPEFLTYFQNEAQLEKSRLLSDRFSAERPKGSFSTLEIQRTEQGDSAMYLCASSLARSLEQYFGPGTRLTVT.

The V gene is TRBV6-5, the J gene TRBJ2-7; no clear D gene. The V gene lost 1 base and the J gene lost 7 bases, with 5 bases spanning the gap. This CDR3 comprises 11 residues. Looked up from germline, CDR1 is MNHEY and CDR2 is SVGAGI. This chain's CDR3 is CASSYLWEQYF. The CDR3 bases are TGTGCCAGCAGTTACTTGTGGGAGCAGTACTTC.

The V call is TRBV10-3, the J call TRBJ2-1, with 16 bases that match TRBD2. The germline V gene has CDR1 ENHRY and CDR2 SYGVKD. CDR3 length: 18 residues. V shed 7 bases, J shed 0 bases, and the junction held 6 bases outside the gene matches. The CDR3 loop reads CAIKPGLAGGGSYNEQFF. Written as DNA, the CDR3 is TGTGCCATCAAACCGGGACTAGCGGGAGGGGGCTCCTACAATGAGCAGTTCTTC.

This clone appeared once. V is TRBV4-3 and J is TRBJ2-3; TRBD1 is a possible D gene (6 bases). V lost 3 bases, J lost 2 bases, and 6 bases lay in between. Germline loops: CDR1 LGHNA, CDR2 YSLEER. The CDR3 spans 13 residues. Written as DNA, the CDR3 is TGCGCCAGCAGCCAGGGGGCCACAGATACGCAGTATTTT. This translates into CASSQGATDTQYF.

Notes on this clone: In the same sample, other DNA sequences code for this CDR3. Here the CDR3 DNA reads TGTGCCATCAGTGAGTCGACTAGCACAGATACGCAGTATTTT. Its protein product is CAISESTSTDTQYF. The V call is TRBV10-3, the J call TRBJ2-3; D ambiguous. This CDR3 is 14 amino acids long. V was trimmed by 0 bases and J by 0 bases, leaving 4 bases between them. Germline V gene lookup returns CDR1 ENHRY and CDR2 SYGVKD.

This chain links TRBV19 with TRBJ2-3; D is unresolved. CDR1 is LNHDA and CDR2 is SQIVND in the germline V gene (reference sequence). This CDR3 is built from 12 residues. V lost 6 bases, J lost 6 bases, and 10 bases lay in between. The CDR3 nucleotides read TGTGCCAGTAGCCCCCCAGCGGATACGCAGTATTTT. Its translation: CASSPPADTQYF.